The 20 T cell receptor beta chains in this list originate from one sample, sequenced in a study of T cell responses to AZD1222 COVID-19 vaccine. Assay used: immunoSEQ multiplex PCR; TCRdb lists only in-frame clones, some missing. The data show around 100,000 clones, more than 70% seen once. The sample here was peripheral blood, taken 28 days after the second AZD1222 dose. Receptor source: an adult who received the AZD1222 COVID-19 vaccine.

The chain is built from TRBV4-1 and TRBJ2-5; the match to TRBD2 covers 12 bases. The CDR3 length is 17 residues. Germline trimming cut 2 bases from V and 2 bases from J; bases unmatched to any gene: 6. The germline CDR1 and CDR2 sequences are MGHRA and YSYEKL. The CDR3 protein is CASSQTRTSGAQETQYF. CDR3 DNA: TGCGCCAGCAGCCAAACTCGGACTAGCGGGGCACAAGAGACCCAGTACTTC.

The chain uses TRBV7-2 and TRBJ1-2; 7 positions agree with TRBD1. The CDR3 is 15 residues long. The germline V gene encodes CDR1 SGHTA and CDR2 FQGNSA. The ends lost 5 bases at V and 6 bases at J; junction bases unmatched: 12. The CDR3 is CASSDQQGSPHGYTF. CDR3 nucleotides: TGTGCCAGCAGCGACCAACAGGGGTCCCCCCATGGCTACACCTTC.

J is TRBJ2-7 and V is TRBV4-1, with a tentative D call TRBD1 (5 bases). The CDR3 is 16 amino acids. Germline V gives CDR1 MGHRA, CDR2 YSYEKL. V lost 0 bases to trimming and J lost 0 bases, with 12 bases between them. CDR3 nucleotides: TGCGCCAGCAGCCAAGATCAGGGCCGAAGCTCCTACGAGCAGTACTTC. Translation gives CASSQDQGRSSYEQYF.

The V gene is TRBV27, the J gene TRBJ1-2, with 9 bases identical to TRBD1. Trimming took 6 bases from V and 8 from J; bases not matched to a gene: 10. The CDR3 runs 14 residues. From germline, CDR1 is MNHEY and CDR2 SMNVEV (reference sequence). The CDR3 loop reads CASRVTGQGSGYTF. The CDR3 DNA sequence: TGTGCCAGCAGGGTAACGGGACAGGGATCAGGCTACACCTTC.

The rearrangement links TRBV24-1 to TRBJ2-7; D possibly uses TRBD1 or TRBD2 (5 bases each). V was shortened by 5 bases and J by 0 bases, with 10 bases between the two germline ends. In germline, CDR1 is KGHDR, CDR2 SFDVKD. The length of the CDR3 is 14 residues. The CDR3 bases are TGTGCCACCAGTGTTCGAGGGGACTCCTACGAGCAGTACTTC. Its protein product is CATSVRGDSYEQYF.

The V call is TRBV5-1, the J call TRBJ2-2; D assignment may be TRBD1 or TRBD2 (5 bases each). Germline-derived CDR1 and CDR2 are SGHRS and YFSETQ. The ends were cut back, 8 bases at V and 2 bases at J, with 19 bases in the middle. The CDR3 runs 16 residues. The CDR3 DNA follows: TGCGCCAGTAGTACCGGGACGACGGGAAACACCGGGGAGCTGTTTTTT. Its translation: CASSTGTTGNTGELFF.

V and J are TRBV7-8 and TRBJ1-4; D is ambiguous. Germline V lookup: CDR1 SGHVS, CDR2 FQNEAQ. There are 14 residues in the CDR3. The V end was cut by 5 bases, the J end by 0 bases, with 7 bases between. CDR3 sequence (DNA): TGTGCCAGCAGCGCGGGATCAACTAATGAAAAACTGTTTTTT. Protein sequence: CASSAGSTNEKLFF.

V is TRBV28 and J is TRBJ2-7; D possibly corresponds to TRBD2 (6 bases). V was shortened by 4 bases and J by 6 bases, with 16 bases between the two germline ends. The CDR3 runs to 14 residues. CDR1 and CDR2 (germline): MDHEN, SYDVKM. The CDR3 sequence: CASSYGGLLREQYF. CDR3 in DNA: TGTGCCAGCAGTTATGGGGGACTCCTTCGCGAGCAGTACTTC.

The V gene is TRBV18, the J gene TRBJ2-1; no reliable D call. This CDR3 is 12 amino acids long. CDR1 KGHSH and CDR2 LQKENI come from the germline V gene. Trimming shortened V by 1 base and J by 7 bases, and 5 bases separated the two germline ends. Here the CDR3 DNA reads TGTGCCAGCTCACCACTGCTTAATGAGCAGTTCTTC. Amino acid sequence: CASSPLLNEQFF. The whole variable domain, filled in from reference TRBV18 and TRBJ2-1, reads NAGVMQNPRHLVRRRGQEARLRCSPMKGHSHVYWYRQLPEEGLKFMVYLQKENIIDESGMPKERFSAEFPKEGPSILRIQQVVRGDSAAYFCASSPLLNEQFFGPGTRLTVL.

The CDR3 sequence is CASSDPGLGTEAFF. For the CDR3, the DNA is TGCGCCAGCAGTGACCCGGGACTAGGCACTGAAGCTTTCTTT. The chain carries TRBV10-1 and TRBJ1-1, with D possibly matching TRBD1 (5 bases). Germline lookup yields CDR1 WNHNN and CDR2 SYGVQD (reference sequence). The CDR3 consists of 14 residues. The V gene lost 3 bases and the J gene lost 4 bases, with 12 bases spanning the gap.

The J gene is TRBJ1-4, the V gene TRBV5-4; D is undetermined. Trimming pared 0 bases from V and 8 bases from J, leaving 11 bases between. Germline V gives CDR1 SGHNT, CDR2 YYREEE (reference sequence). This CDR3 comprises 14 residues. The CDR3 sequence is CASSLASEGEKLFF. CDR3 DNA: TGTGCCAGCAGCTTGGCCAGCGAAGGGGAAAAACTGTTTTTT.

V is TRBV29-1 and J is TRBJ1-1; TRBD1 might be the D (5 bases). The CDR3 length is 12 residues. Germline CDR1 reads SQVTM; CDR2 reads ANQGSEA. The V end lost 7 bases, the J end lost 4 bases, and 13 bases lay between the germline ends. The CDR3 bases are TGCAGCGCCGTCAGGGTGGGCACTGAAGCTTTCTTT. This translates into CSAVRVGTEAFF. Full variable domain (rest looked up from reference TRBV29-1 and TRBJ1-1): SAVISQKPSRDICQRGTSLTIQCQVDSQVTMMFWYRQQPGQSLTLIATANQGSEATYESGFVIDKFPISRPNLTFSTLTVSNMSPEDSSIYLCSAVRVGTEAFFGQGTRLTVV.

The V gene is TRBV19, the J gene TRBJ1-1; D might be TRBD1 (5 bases). The germline V gene has CDR1 LNHDA and CDR2 SQIVND (reference sequence). Deletions cut 3 bases from V and 6 bases from J, with 14 bases between. The CDR3 runs 14 residues. CDR3 sequence reads: CASSIFGGFAEAFF. CDR3 DNA: TGTGCCAGTAGTATTTTCGGGGGATTCGCTGAAGCTTTCTTT.

This clone was detected once. V is TRBV6-5 and J is TRBJ1-4; D is uncertain. In germline, CDR1 is MNHEY, CDR2 SVGAGI. This CDR3 has 14 residues. The V gene lost 2 bases and the J gene lost 5 bases, with 9 bases spanning the gap. The CDR3 nucleotides read TGTGCCAGCAGTTACACCCCACGAAATGAAAAACTGTTTTTT. Its translation: CASSYTPRNEKLFF.

The table lists this clone with a few counts. The chain links TRBV7-9 to TRBJ2-1, with TRBD2 matching over 9 bases. Looked up from germline, CDR1 is SEHNR and CDR2 is FQNEAQ (reference sequence). Losses at the gene ends were 1 base for V and 0 bases for J; bases not matched to a gene: 4. The CDR3 loop spans 17 amino acids. CDR3 sequence: CASSLGAGGSSYNEQFF. The CDR3 region has the DNA TGTGCCAGCAGCTTAGGGGCGGGAGGGAGCTCCTACAATGAGCAGTTCTTC.

The chain has TRBV7-2 and TRBJ1-1; TRBD1 matches at 10 bases. CDR1 is SGHTA and CDR2 is FQGNSA in the germline V gene. Trimming removed 4 bases from V and 11 bases from J; junction bases left unmatched: 7. This CDR3 spans 13 amino acids. The CDR3 spells CASSWTGGLGAFF. The CDR3, as DNA: TGTGCCAGCAGCTGGACAGGGGGTCTTGGGGCTTTCTTT.

The chain joins TRBV18 to TRBJ1-4; a weak D match, TRBD1 (5 bases). Trimming took 3 bases from V and 8 from J, leaving 16 bases between them. Germline CDR1 reads KGHSH; CDR2 reads LQKENI. The CDR3 extends over 15 amino acids. CDR3 in amino acids: CASSPRAAQGEKLFF. For the CDR3, the DNA is TGTGCCAGCTCACCTAGGGCAGCCCAGGGAGAAAAACTGTTTTTT.

The chain recombines TRBV29-1 with TRBJ1-1; possibly TRBD1 for D (6 bases). The CDR3 extends over 14 amino acids. Germline values: CDR1 SQVTM, CDR2 ANQGSEA. Trimming removed 4 bases at V and 1 base at J, with 13 bases between. The chain's CDR3 is CSVVGGKANTEAFF. The CDR3, as DNA: TGCAGCGTTGTAGGGGGAAAGGCGAACACTGAAGCTTTCTTT.

The V and J genes are TRBV3-1 (or the pseudogene TRBV3-2) and TRBJ1-1; D ambiguous. Germline V lookup: CDR1 LGHDT, CDR2 YNNKEL (reference sequence). The CDR3 sequence is 14 residues long. Trimming took off 4 bases at V and 4 bases at J, with 13 bases between the two ends. The DNA of the CDR3 is TGTGCCAGCAGCCGAGCTGACGTCTCCACTGAAGCTTTCTTT. This encodes CASSRADVSTEAFF.

The chain is built from TRBV11-2 and TRBJ2-1; D remains ambiguous. Germline V gives CDR1 SGHAT, CDR2 FQNNGV. The CDR3 sequence is 12 residues long. V lost 5 bases to trimming and J lost 7 bases, with 9 bases between them. The CDR3 here is CASSPSWNEQFF. The DNA for the CDR3 is TGTGCCAGCAGCCCCAGTTGGAATGAGCAGTTCTTC.